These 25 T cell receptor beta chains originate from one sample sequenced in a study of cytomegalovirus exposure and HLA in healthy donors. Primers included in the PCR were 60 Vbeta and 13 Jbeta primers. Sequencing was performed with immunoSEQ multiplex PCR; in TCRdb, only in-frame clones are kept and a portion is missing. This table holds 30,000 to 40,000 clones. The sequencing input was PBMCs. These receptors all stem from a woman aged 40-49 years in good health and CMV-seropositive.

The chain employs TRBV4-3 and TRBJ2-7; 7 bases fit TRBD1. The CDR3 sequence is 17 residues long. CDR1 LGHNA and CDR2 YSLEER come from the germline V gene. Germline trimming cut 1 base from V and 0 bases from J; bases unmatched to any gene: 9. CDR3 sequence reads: CASSQVATGVDSYEQYF. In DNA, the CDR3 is TGCGCCAGCAGCCAAGTGGCTACAGGGGTTGACTCCTACGAGCAGTACTTC.

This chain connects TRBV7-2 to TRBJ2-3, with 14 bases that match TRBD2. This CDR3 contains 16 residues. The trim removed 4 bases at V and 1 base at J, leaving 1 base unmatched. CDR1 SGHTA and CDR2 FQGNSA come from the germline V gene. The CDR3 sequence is CASSSGLAGGTDTQYF. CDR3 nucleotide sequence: TGTGCCAGCAGCTCGGGACTAGCGGGGGGCACAGATACGCAGTATTTT.

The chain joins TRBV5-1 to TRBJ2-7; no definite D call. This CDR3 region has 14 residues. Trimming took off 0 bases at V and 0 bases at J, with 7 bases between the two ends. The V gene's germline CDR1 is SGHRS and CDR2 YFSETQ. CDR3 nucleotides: TGCGCCAGCAGCTTGGACAGCTACTCCTACGAGCAGTACTTC. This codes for CASSLDSYSYEQYF.

DNA of the CDR3: TGTGCCAGCAATTCAAGGGGGCACGGGGCTTTCTTT. This encodes CASNSRGHGAFF. The J gene is TRBJ1-1, the V gene TRBV28; TRBD1 agrees at 7 bases. The trim removed 7 bases at V and 11 bases at J, leaving 10 bases unmatched. This CDR3 has 12 residues. Per the germline V gene, CDR1 is MDHEN and CDR2 is SYDVKM.

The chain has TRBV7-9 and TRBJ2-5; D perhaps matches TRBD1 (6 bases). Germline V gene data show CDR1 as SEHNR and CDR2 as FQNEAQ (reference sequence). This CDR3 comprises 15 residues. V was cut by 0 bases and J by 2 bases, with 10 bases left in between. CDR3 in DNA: TGTGCCAGCAGCTTAGCGGCCAGGGGACAAGAGACCCAGTACTTC. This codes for CASSLAARGQETQYF.

In DNA, the CDR3 is TGCAGCGTCGCTTCTTTTGGGACAGAAAAAGAAGCTTTCTTT. Translation gives CSVASFGTEKEAFF. The rearrangement links TRBV29-1 to TRBJ1-1, with 7 bases identical to TRBD1. Looked up from germline, CDR1 is SQVTM and CDR2 is ANQGSEA. The CDR3 has 14 amino acids. V lost 6 bases and J lost 8; bases outside the gene matches: 15.

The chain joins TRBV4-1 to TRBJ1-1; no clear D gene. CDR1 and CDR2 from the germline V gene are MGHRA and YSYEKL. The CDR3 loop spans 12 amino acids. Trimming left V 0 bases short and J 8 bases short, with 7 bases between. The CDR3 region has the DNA TGCGCCAGCAGCCAAGATAGAGGGGAAGCTTTCTTT. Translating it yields CASSQDRGEAFF.

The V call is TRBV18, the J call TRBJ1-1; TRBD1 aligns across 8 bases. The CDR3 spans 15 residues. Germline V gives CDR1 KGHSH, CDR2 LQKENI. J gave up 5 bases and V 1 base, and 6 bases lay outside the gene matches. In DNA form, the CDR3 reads TGTGCCAGCTCACCACAGACAGGGGAGGGGACTGAAGCTTTCTTT. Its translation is CASSPQTGEGTEAFF.

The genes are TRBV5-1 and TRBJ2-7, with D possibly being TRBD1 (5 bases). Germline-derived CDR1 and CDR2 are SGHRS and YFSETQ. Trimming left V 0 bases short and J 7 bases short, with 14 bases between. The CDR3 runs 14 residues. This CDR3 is CASSLAYRPLEQYF. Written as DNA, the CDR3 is TGCGCCAGCAGCTTGGCCTACAGGCCTTTGGAGCAGTACTTC. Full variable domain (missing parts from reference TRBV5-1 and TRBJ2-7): KAGVTQTPRYLIKTRGQQVTLSCSPISGHRSVSWYQQTPGQGLQFLFEYFSETQRNKGNFPGRFSGRQFSNSRSEMNVSTLELGDSALYLCASSLAYRPLEQYFGPGTRLTVT.

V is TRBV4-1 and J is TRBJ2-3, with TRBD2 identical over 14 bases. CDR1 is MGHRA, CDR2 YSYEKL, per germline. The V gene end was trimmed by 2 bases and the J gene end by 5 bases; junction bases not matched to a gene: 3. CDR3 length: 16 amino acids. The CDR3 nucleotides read TGCGCCAGCAGCCAATATGGGACTAGCGGGGGAGATACGCAGTATTTT. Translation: CASSQYGTSGGDTQYF.

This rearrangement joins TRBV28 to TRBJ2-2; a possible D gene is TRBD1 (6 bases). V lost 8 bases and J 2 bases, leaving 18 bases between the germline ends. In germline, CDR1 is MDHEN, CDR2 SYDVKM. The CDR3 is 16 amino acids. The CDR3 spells CASEIKGVLNTGELFF. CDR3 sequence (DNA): TGTGCCAGCGAGATTAAGGGGGTACTAAACACCGGGGAGCTGTTTTTT.

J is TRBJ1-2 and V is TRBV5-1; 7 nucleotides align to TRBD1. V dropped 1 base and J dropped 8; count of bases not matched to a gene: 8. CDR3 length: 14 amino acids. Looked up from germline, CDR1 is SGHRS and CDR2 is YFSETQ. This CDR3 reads CASSLTPDRDGYTF. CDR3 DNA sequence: TGCGCCAGCAGCTTGACCCCCGACAGGGACGGCTACACCTTC. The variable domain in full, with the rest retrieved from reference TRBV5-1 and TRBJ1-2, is KAGVTQTPRYLIKTRGQQVTLSCSPISGHRSVSWYQQTPGQGLQFLFEYFSETQRNKGNFPGRFSGRQFSNSRSEMNVSTLELGDSALYLCASSLTPDRDGYTFGSGTRLTVV.

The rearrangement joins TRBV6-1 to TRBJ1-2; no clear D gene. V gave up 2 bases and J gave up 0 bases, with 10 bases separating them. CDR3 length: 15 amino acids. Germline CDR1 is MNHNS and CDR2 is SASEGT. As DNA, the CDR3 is TGTGCCAGCAGTGAAACTCCCTACCCTAACTATGGCTACACCTTC. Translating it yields CASSETPYPNYGYTF.

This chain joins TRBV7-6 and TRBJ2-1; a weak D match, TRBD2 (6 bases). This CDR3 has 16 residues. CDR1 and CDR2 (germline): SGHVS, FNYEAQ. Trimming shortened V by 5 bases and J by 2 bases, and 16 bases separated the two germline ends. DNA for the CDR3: TGTGCCAGCAGCCGTCGCCCGGGCGGGGCCTACAATGAGCAGTTCTTC. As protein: CASSRRPGGAYNEQFF.

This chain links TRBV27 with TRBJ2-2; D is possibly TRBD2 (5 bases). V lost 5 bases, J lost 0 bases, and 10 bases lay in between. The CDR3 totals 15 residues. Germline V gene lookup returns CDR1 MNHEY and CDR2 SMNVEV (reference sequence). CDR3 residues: CASSELGSNTGELFF. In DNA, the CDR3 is TGTGCCAGCAGTGAACTAGGGTCGAACACCGGGGAGCTGTTTTTT.

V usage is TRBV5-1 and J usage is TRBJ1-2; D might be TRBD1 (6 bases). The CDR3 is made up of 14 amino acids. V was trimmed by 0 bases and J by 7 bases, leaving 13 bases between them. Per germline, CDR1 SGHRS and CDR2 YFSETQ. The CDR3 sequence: CASSLEAGEAGYTF. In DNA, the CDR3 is TGCGCCAGCAGCTTGGAGGCAGGGGAAGCTGGCTACACCTTC.

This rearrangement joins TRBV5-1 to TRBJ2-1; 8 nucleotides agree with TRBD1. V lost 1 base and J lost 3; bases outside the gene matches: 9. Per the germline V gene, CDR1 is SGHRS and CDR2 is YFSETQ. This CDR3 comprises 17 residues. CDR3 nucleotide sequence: TGCGCCAGCAGCTTGAGGACAGGGACGGGACTCTACAATGAGCAGTTCTTC. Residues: CASSLRTGTGLYNEQFF. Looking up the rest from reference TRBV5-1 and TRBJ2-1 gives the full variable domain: KAGVTQTPRYLIKTRGQQVTLSCSPISGHRSVSWYQQTPGQGLQFLFEYFSETQRNKGNFPGRFSGRQFSNSRSEMNVSTLELGDSALYLCASSLRTGTGLYNEQFFGPGTRLTVL.

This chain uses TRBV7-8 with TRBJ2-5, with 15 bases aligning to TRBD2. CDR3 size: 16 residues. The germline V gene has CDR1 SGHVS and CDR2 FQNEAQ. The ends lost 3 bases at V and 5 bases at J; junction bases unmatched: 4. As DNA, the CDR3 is TGTGCCAGCAGCTTCGGGGGACTAGCGGGAGGCGAGACCCAGTACTTC. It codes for CASSFGGLAGGETQYF.

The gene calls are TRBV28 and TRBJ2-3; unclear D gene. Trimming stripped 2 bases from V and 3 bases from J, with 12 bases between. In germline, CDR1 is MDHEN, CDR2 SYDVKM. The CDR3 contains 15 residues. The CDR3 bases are TGTGCCAGCAGTTTACCTTCCGAACTTACAGATACGCAGTATTTT. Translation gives CASSLPSELTDTQYF.

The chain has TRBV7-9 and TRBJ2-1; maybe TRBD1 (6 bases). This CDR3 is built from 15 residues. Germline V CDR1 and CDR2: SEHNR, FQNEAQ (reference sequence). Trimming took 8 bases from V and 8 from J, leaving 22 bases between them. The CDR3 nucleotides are TGTGCCAGCGAGGATGTGACAGGTTTTAGGGATGAGCAGTTCTTC. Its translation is CASEDVTGFRDEQFF.

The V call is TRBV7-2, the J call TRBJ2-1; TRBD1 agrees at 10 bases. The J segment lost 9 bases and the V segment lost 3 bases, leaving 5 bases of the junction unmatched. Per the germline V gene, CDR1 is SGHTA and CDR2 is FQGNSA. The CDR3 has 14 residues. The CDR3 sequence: CASSLRQGASEQFF. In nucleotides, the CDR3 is TGTGCCAGCAGCTTGAGACAGGGGGCCAGTGAGCAGTTCTTC.

The CDR3 bases are TGCAGCGTTGAACCCGGGACAGGGGGGGAAAAACTGTTTTTT. Translation gives CSVEPGTGGEKLFF. The V call is TRBV29-1, the J call TRBJ1-4, with TRBD1 identical over 11 bases. With V trimmed by 2 bases and J by 8 bases, 4 bases remained unmatched. CDR1 is SQVTM, CDR2 ANQGSEA, per germline. This CDR3 is built from 14 residues.

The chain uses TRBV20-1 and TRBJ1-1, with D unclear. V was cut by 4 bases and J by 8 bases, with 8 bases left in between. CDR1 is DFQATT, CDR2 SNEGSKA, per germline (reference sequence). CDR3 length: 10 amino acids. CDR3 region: CSAISLEAFF. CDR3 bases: TGCAGTGCTATATCCTTGGAAGCTTTCTTT.

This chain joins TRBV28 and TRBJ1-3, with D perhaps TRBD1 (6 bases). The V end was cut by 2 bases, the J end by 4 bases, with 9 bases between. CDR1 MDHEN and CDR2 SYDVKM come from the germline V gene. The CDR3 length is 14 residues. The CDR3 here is CASSLPGTGNTIYF. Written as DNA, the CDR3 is TGTGCCAGCAGTTTACCAGGGACAGGAAACACCATATATTTT.

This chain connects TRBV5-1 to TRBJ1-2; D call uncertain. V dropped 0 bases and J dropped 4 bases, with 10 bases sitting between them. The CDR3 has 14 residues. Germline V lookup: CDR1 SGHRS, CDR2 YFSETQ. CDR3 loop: CASSLGAGGYGYTF. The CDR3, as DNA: TGCGCCAGCAGCTTGGGAGCCGGTGGCTATGGCTACACCTTC.